Each of the 12 T cell receptor beta chains below was sequenced from the same sample in a study of beta chain features in type 1 diabetes. The study reverse transcribed the entire isolated RNA, so it sequenced expressed TCRB transcripts. Sequencing used immunoSEQ multiplex PCR; TCRdb keeps in-frame clones, though not all of them. The table lists a few hundred thousand clones, 20% of them singletons. Overall study results and limits: Across all four CD4+ subsets, people with type 1 diabetes showed modestly shorter TCRB CDR3s.

No antigen is known for these receptors. Specimen: naive CD4+ T cells from blood. These receptor sequences come from a woman between 40 and 55 years old with type 1 diabetes.

This sequence joins TRBV7-3 and TRBJ2-3; 8 nucleotides line up with TRBD2. The ends lost 5 bases at V and 4 bases at J; junction bases unmatched: 5. The V gene's germline CDR1 is SGHTA and CDR2 FQGTGA. The CDR3 length is 14 residues. The CDR3 protein is CASSMGLEPDTQYF. CDR3 nucleotide sequence: TGTGCCAGCAGCATGGGACTAGAGCCAGATACGCAGTATTTT.

This clone has more than one count but fewer than ten. V is TRBV10-3 and J is TRBJ2-5; 8 positions agree with TRBD2. The CDR3 extends over 15 amino acids. From germline, CDR1 is ENHRY and CDR2 SYGVKD. J lost 0 bases, V lost 6 bases, and 6 bases had no gene match. The CDR3 sequence is CAISLGSGDQETQYF. CDR3 nucleotides: TGTGCCATCAGCTTAGGTAGCGGGGACCAAGAGACCCAGTACTTC.

The rearrangement joins TRBV5-4 to TRBJ1-1; maybe TRBD1 (5 bases). V was trimmed by 0 bases and J by 7 bases, leaving 16 bases between them. The CDR3 spans 15 residues. The germline V gene encodes CDR1 SGHNT and CDR2 YYREEE (reference sequence). For the CDR3, the DNA is TGTGCCAGCAGCTTGGCCTCCAGGGCTCGAGGTGAAGCTTTCTTT. This gives the protein CASSLASRARGEAFF.

This clone was seen a handful of times. The CDR3 loop reads CASSHPGQAAEKLFF. The CDR3 DNA reads as TGCGCCAGCAGCCACCCCGGACAGGCGGCAGAAAAACTGTTTTTT. The chain couples TRBV4-1 to TRBJ1-4; 7 bases map to TRBD1. Germline V lookup: CDR1 MGHRA, CDR2 YSYEKL. V was pared by 3 bases and J by 8 bases, with 9 bases of the junction left unmatched. The CDR3 covers 15 residues.

This chain joins TRBV9 and TRBJ2-1; 9 nucleotides match TRBD2. CDR3 length equals 18 residues. V was clipped by 6 bases and J by 4 bases; unmatched bases: 17. Per the germline V gene, CDR1 is SGDLS and CDR2 is YYNGEE. The CDR3 region has the DNA TGTGCCAGCACCGACCAACAACAATTGCGGGGGGGATACAATGAGCAGTTCTTC. It yields the protein CASTDQQQLRGGYNEQFF.

In this sample, this clone turned up once. Here the CDR3 reads CASGRREVSYEQYF. DNA of the CDR3: TGTGCCAGTGGCAGACGGGAGGTGTCCTACGAGCAGTACTTC. This sequence joins TRBV19 and TRBJ2-7; 7 bases are shared with TRBD2. This CDR3 has 14 residues. Germline trimming cut 8 bases from V and 1 base from J; bases unmatched to any gene: 8. Germline CDR1 reads LNHDA; CDR2 reads SQIVND (reference sequence).

The chain joins TRBV6-5 to TRBJ2-7; 8 bases fit TRBD1. The germline CDR1 and CDR2 sequences are MNHEY and SVGAGI. The CDR3 loop spans 15 amino acids. V lost 6 bases, J lost 0 bases, and 7 bases stayed unmatched. The CDR3 nucleotides read TGTGCCAGCAGCCGAGGACAGGGCGGCTCCTACGAGCAGTACTTC. Protein product: CASSRGQGGSYEQYF.

The gene calls are TRBV5-1 and TRBJ2-7; D call uncertain. With 0 bases removed from V and 2 bases from J, the gap between germline ends came to 9 bases. The CDR3 sequence is 14 residues long. CDR1 is SGHRS and CDR2 is YFSETQ in the germline V gene. The CDR3 spells CASSLEASTYEQYF. CDR3 nucleotide sequence: TGCGCCAGCAGCTTGGAGGCTAGTACCTACGAGCAGTACTTC.

This clone was observed a handful of times. The V and J genes are TRBV7-9 and TRBJ2-3; no clear D gene. The CDR3 length is 14 residues. V was shortened by 2 bases and J by 0 bases, with 6 bases between the two germline ends. Germline CDR1 and CDR2: SEHNR and FQNEAQ (reference sequence). The CDR3 loop is CASSLRASTDTQYF. CDR3 sequence (DNA): TGTGCCAGCAGCTTACGAGCGAGCACAGATACGCAGTATTTT.

The CDR3 protein is CASSQQSNTEAFF. In DNA, the CDR3 is TGTGCCAGCAGCCAACAATCGAACACTGAAGCTTTCTTT. The chain carries TRBV6-5 and TRBJ1-1; D is uncertain. The V end lost 6 bases, the J end lost 1 base, and 9 bases lay between the germline ends. CDR3 length equals 13 residues. Germline values: CDR1 MNHEY, CDR2 SVGAGI.

This clone was detected a few times. V gene TRBV14 combines with J gene TRBJ2-7; possible D gene TRBD2, 6 bases. The germline gives CDR1 SGHDN, CDR2 FVKESK. The CDR3 length is 16 residues. Trimming took 1 base from V and 5 from J, leaving 18 bases between them. The CDR3 region has the DNA TGTGCCAGCAGCCAAGTCGGGGGAGACATCGCTGACGAGCAGTACTTC. Translation: CASSQVGGDIADEQYF. The variable domain in full, with the rest retrieved from reference TRBV14 and TRBJ2-7, is EAGVTQFPSHSVIEKGQTVTLRCDPISGHDNLYWYRRVMGKEIKFLLHFVKESKQDESGMPNNRFLAERTGGTYSTLKVQPAELEDSGVYFCASSQVGGDIADEQYFGPGTRLTVT.

This clone was seen a handful of times. The rearrangement joins TRBV7-2 to TRBJ2-5; 8 nucleotides agree with TRBD2. V dropped 3 bases and J dropped 4; count of bases not matched to a gene: 7. Germline CDR1 reads SGHTA; CDR2 reads FQGNSA. There are 15 residues in the CDR3. The CDR3 region is CASSFVAGTVETQYF. In nucleotides, the CDR3 is TGTGCCAGCAGCTTCGTAGCGGGGACGGTAGAGACCCAGTACTTC. The full variable domain, with the rest looked up from reference TRBV7-2 and TRBJ2-5, is GAGVSQSPSNKVTEKGKDVELRCDPISGHTALYWYRQSLGQGLEFLIYFQGNSAPDKSGLPSDRFSAERTGGSVSTLTIQRTQQEDSAVYLCASSFVAGTVETQYFGPGTRLLVL.